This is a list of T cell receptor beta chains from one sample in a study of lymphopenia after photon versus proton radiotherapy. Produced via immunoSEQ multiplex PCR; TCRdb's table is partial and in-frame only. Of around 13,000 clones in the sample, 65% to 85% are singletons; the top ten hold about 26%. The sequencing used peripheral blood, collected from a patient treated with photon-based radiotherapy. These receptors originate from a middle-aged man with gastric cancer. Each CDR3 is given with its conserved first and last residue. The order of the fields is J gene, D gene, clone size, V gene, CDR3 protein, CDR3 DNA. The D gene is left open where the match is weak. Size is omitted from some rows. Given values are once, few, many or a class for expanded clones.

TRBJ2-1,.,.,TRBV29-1,CSAVRDTYDNEQFF,TGCAGCGCCGTCCGGGACACGTATGACAATGAGCAGTTCTTC
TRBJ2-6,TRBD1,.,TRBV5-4,CASINRGRHPGANVLTF,TGTGCCAGCATCAACAGGGGGCGGCACCCCGGGGCCAACGTCCTGACTTTC
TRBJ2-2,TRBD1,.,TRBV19,CASSIKGALNTGELFF,TGTGCCAGTAGTATAAAGGGGGCCCTTAACACCGGGGAGCTGTTTTTT
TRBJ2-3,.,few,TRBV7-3,CASSFSPYSTDTQYF,TGTGCCAGCAGCTTTAGTCCATATAGCACAGATACGCAGTATTTT
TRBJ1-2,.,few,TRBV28,CAGSTTNYGYTF,TGTGCCGGTTCGACAACGAACTATGGCTACACCTTC
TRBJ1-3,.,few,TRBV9,CASSSDEGSGNTIYF,TGTGCCAGCAGCTCAGATGAGGGCTCTGGAAACACCATATATTTT
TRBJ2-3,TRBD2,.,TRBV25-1,CASSEVQRGSTDTQYF,TGTGCCAGCAGTGAAGTCCAGCGGGGGAGCACAGATACGCAGTATTTT
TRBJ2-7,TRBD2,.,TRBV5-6,CASSRPGLAGYEQYF,TGTGCCAGCAGCCGACCGGGACTAGCGGGATACGAGCAGTACTTC
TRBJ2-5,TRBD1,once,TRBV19,CASSKLSLDRGQETQYF,TGTGCCAGTAGTAAGCTCTCCTTAGACAGGGGCCAAGAGACCCAGTACTTC
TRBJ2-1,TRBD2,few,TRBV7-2,CASSQGLARNEQFF,TGTGCCAGCAGCCAGGGACTAGCGAGGAATGAGCAGTTCTTC
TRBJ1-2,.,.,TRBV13,CASSLSGLMYGYTF,TGTGCCAGCAGCTTATCGGGACTTATGTATGGCTACACCTTC
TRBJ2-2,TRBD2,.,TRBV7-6,CASSLRSGGYTGELFF,TGTGCCAGCAGCTTAAGGAGCGGGGGCTACACCGGGGAGCTGTTTTTT